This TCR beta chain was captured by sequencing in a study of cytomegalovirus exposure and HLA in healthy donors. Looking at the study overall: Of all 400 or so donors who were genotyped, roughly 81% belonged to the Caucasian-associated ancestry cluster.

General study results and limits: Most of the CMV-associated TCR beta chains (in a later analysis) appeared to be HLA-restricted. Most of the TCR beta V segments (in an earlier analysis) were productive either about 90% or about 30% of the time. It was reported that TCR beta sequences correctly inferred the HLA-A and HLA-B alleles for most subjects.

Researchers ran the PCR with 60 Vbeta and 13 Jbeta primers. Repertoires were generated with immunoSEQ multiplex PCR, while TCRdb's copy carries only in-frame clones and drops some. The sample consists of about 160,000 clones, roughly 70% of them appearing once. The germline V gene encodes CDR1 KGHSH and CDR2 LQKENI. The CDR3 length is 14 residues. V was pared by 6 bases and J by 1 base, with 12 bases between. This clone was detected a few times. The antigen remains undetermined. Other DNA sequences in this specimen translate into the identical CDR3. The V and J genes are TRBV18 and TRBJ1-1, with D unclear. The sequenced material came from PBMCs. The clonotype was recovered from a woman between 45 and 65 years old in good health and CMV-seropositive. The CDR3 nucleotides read TGTGCCAGCTCTCCGGCTACGGGGAACACTGAAGCTTTCTTT. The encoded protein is CASSPATGNTEAFF.